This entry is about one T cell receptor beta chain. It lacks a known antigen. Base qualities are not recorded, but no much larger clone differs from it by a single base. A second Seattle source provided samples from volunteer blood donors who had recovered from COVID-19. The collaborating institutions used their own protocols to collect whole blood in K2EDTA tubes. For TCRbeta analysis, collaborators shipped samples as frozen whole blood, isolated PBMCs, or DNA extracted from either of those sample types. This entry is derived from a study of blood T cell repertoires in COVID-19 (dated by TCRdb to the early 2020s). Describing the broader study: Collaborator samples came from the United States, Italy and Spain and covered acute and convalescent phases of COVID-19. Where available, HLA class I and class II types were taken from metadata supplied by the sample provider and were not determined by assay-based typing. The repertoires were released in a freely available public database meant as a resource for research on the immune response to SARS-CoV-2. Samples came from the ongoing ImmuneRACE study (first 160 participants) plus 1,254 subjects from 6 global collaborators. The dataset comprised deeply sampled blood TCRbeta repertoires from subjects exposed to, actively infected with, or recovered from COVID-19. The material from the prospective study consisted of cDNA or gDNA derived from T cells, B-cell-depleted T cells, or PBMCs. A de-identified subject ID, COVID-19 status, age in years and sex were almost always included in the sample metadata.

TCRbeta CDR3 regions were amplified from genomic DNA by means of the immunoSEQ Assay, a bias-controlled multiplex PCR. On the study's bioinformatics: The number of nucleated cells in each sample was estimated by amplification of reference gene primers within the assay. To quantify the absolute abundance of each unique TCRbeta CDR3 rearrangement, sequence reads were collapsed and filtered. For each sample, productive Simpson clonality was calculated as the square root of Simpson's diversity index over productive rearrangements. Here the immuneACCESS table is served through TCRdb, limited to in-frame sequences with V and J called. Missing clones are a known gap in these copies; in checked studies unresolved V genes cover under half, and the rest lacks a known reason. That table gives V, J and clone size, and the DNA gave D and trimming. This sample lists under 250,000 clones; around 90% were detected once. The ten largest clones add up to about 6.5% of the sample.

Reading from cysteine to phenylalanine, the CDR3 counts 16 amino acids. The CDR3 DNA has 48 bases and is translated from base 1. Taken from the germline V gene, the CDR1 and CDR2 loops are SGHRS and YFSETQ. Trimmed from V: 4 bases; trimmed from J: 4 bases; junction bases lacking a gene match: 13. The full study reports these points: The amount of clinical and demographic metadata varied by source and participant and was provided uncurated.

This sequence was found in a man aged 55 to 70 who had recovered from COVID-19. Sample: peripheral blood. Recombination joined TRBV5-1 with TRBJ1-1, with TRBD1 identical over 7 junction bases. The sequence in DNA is TGCGCCAGCAGCAAAGGGAATCCGGGACAGCCCACTGAAGCTTTCTTT. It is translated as CASSKGNPGQPTEAFF.